This T cell receptor (beta chain) was observed in a study of Ad26.COV2.S vaccination and SARS-CoV-2 variants. Measured with immunoSEQ multiplex PCR; TCRdb has only the in-frame clones, and not every one. The repertoire has around 400,000 clones, around 90% of them found once; the top ten carry 10% to 15%. V was clipped by 6 bases and J by 7 bases; unmatched bases: 15. Germline V lookup: CDR1 ENHRY, CDR2 SYGVKD. The CDR3 consists of 16 residues. Described treatment: some 19 received Ad26.COV2.S at low or high dose, single or two shots; 5 received placebo; per-sample allocation not given. At day 63 after the first vaccine or placebo injection, samples were drawn.

The V call is TRBV10-3, the J call TRBJ2-1; 7 positions agree with TRBD2. This clonotype was sampled from a person aged 18-60 years who received the Ad26.COV2.S COVID-19 vaccine or a placebo. This specimen consisted of peripheral blood, obtained in a trial of Ad26.COV2.S vaccine versus placebo. CDR3 nucleotide sequence: TGTGCCATCAGCGGGGTGCCCAGCGGGACCTCTAATGAGCAGTTCTTC. As protein: CAISGVPSGTSNEQFF.